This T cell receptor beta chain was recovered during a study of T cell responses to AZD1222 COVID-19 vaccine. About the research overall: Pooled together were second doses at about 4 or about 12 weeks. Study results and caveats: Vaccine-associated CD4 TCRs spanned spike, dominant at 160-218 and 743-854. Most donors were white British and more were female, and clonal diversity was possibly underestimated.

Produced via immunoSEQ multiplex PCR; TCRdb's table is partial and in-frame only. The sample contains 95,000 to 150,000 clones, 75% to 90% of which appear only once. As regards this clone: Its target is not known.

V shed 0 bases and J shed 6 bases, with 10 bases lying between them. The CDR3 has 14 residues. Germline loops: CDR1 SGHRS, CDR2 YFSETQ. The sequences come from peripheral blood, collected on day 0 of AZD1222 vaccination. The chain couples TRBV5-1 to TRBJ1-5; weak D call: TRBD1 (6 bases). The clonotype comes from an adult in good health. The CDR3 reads CASSLEGEVQPQHF. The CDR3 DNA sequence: TGCGCCAGCAGCTTGGAGGGGGAAGTTCAGCCCCAGCATTTT.